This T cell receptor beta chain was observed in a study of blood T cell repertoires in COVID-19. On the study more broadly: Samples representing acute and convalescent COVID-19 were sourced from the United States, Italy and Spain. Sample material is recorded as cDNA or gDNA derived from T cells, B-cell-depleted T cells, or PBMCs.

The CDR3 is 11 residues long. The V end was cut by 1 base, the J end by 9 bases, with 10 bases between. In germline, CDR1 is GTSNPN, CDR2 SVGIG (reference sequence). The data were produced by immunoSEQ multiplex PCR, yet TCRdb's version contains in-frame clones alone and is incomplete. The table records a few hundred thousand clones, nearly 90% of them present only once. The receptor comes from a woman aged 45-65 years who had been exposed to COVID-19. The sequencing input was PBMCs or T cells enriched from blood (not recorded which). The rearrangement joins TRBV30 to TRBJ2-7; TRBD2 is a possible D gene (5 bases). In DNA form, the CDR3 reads TGTGCCTGGAGTGGAAGGACTTTGCAGTACTTC. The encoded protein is CAWSGRTLQYF.